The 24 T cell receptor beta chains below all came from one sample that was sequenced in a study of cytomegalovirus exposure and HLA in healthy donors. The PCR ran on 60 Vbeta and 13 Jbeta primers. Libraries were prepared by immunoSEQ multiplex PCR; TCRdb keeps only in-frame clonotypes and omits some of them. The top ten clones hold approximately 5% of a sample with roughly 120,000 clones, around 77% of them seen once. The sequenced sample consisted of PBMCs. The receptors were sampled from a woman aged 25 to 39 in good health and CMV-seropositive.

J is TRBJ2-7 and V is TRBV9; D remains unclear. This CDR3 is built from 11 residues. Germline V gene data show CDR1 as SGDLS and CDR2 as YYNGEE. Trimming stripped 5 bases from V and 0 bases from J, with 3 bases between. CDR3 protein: CASSSSYEQYF. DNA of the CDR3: TGTGCCAGCAGTAGCTCCTACGAGCAGTACTTC.

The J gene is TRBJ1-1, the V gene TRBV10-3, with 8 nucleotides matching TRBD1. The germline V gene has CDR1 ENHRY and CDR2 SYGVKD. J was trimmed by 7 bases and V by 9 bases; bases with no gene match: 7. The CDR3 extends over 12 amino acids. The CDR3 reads CAIWTGTGEAFF. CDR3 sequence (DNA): TGTGCCATTTGGACAGGGACGGGTGAAGCTTTCTTT.

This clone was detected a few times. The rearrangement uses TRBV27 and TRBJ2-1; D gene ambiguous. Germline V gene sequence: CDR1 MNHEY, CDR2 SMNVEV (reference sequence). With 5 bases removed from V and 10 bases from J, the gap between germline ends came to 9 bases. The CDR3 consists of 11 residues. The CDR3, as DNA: TGTGCCAGCAGTGACAATCGCGAGCAGTTCTTC. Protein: CASSDNREQFF.

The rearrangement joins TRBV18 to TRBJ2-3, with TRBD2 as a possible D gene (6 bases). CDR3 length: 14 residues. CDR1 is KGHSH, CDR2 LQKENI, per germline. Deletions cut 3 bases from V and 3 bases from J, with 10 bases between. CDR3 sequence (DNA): TGTGCCAGCTCACCCGTTCTAGCGACAGATACGCAGTATTTT. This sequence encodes CASSPVLATDTQYF.

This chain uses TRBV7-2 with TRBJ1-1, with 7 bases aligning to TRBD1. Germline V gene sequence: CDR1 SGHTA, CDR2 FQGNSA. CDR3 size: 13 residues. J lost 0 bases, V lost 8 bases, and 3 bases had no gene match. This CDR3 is CASRGQVNTEAFF. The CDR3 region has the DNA TGTGCCAGCCGAGGACAGGTGAACACTGAAGCTTTCTTT.

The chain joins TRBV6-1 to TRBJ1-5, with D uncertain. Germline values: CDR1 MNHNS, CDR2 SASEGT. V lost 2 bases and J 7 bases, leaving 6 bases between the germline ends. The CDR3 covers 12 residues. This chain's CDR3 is CASSEFLQPQHF. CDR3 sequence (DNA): TGTGCCAGCAGTGAATTTCTCCAGCCCCAGCATTTT.

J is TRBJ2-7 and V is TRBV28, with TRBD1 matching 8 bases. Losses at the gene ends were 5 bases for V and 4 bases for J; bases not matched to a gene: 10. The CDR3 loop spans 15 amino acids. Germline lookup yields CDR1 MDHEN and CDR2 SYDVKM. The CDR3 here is CASSLTGRGQYEQYF. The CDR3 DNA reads TGTGCCAGCAGTCTGACCGGCAGGGGGCAGTACGAGCAGTACTTC.

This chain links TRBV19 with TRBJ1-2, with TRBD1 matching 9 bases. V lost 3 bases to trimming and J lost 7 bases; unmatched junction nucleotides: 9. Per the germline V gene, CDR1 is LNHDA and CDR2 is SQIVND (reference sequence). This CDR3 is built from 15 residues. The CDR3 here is CASSIRIDRGSGYTF. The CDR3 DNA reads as TGTGCCAGTAGTATTCGAATAGACAGGGGGTCTGGCTACACCTTC.

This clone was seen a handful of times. The CDR3 DNA is TGTGCCAGCAGCTTTGGGGCTACTAATGAAAAACTGTTTTTT. It codes for CASSFGATNEKLFF. The genes are TRBV5-4 and TRBJ1-4, with D possibly TRBD1 on 5 matching bases. Between the trimmed V and J ends, which lost 2 bases and 2 bases, there was a span of 7 bases. CDR1 and CDR2 (germline): SGHNT, YYREEE (reference sequence). This CDR3 spans 14 amino acids.

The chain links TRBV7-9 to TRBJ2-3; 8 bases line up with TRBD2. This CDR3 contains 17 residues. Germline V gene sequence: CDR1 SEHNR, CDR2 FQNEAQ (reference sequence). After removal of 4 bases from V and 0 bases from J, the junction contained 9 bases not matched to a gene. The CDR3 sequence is CASSSTLAGHSTDTQYF. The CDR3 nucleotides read TGTGCCAGCAGCTCAACCTTAGCGGGACATAGCACAGATACGCAGTATTTT.

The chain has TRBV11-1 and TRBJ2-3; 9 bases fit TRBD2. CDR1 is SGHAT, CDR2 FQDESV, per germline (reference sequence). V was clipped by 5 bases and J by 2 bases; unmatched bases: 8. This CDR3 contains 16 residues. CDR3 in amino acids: CASSHRIAGDTDTQYF. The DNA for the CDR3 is TGTGCCAGCAGCCACCGCATAGCGGGGGACACAGATACGCAGTATTTT.

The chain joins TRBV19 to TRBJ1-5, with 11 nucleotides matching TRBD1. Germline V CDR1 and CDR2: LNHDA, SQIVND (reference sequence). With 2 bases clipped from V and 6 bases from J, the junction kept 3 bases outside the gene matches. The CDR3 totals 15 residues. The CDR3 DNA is TGTGCCAGTAGTATACCGGGACAGGGGGGTCAGCCCCAGCATTTT. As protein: CASSIPGQGGQPQHF.

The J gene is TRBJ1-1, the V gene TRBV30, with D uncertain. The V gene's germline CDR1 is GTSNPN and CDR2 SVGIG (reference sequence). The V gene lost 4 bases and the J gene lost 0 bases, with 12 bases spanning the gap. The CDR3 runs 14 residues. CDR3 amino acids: CAWTVQKMNTEAFF. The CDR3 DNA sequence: TGTGCCTGGACCGTACAGAAAATGAACACTGAAGCTTTCTTT.

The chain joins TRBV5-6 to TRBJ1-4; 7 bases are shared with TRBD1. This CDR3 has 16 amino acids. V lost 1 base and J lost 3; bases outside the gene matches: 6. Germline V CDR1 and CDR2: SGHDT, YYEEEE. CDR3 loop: CASSLYGTESNEKLFF. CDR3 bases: TGTGCCAGCAGCTTGTATGGGACAGAGTCTAATGAAAAACTGTTTTTT.

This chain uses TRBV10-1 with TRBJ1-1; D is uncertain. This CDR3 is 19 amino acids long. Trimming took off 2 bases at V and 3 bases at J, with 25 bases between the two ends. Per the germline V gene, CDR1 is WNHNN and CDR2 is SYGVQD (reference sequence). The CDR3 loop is CASSEAGVGREGWDTEAFF. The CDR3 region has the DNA TGCGCCAGCAGTGAGGCCGGCGTTGGACGCGAGGGTTGGGACACTGAAGCTTTCTTT.

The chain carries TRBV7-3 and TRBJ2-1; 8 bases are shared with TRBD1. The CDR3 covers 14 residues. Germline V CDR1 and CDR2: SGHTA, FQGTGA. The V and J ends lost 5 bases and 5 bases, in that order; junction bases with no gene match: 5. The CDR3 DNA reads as TGTGCCAGCAGCCCGGGACAGGTAAACAATGAGCAGTTCTTC. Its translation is CASSPGQVNNEQFF.

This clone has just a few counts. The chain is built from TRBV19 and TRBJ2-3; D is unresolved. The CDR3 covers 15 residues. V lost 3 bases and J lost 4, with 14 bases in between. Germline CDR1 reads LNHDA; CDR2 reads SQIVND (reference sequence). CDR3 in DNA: TGTGCCAGTAGTATCCAGCCCGCGGTAGCAGATACGCAGTATTTT. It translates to CASSIQPAVADTQYF.

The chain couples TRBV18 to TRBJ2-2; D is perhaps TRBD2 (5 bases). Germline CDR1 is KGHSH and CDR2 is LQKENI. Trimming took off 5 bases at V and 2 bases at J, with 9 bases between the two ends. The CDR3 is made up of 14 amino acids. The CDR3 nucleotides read TGTGCCAGCTCAGGAGGATTCAACACCGGGGAGCTGTTTTTT. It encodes CASSGGFNTGELFF.

CDR3 in amino acids: CASSPWLGGLLDTEAFF. The CDR3, as DNA: TGTGCCAGCAGTCCGTGGCTAGGGGGCTTATTGGACACTGAAGCTTTCTTT. The chain carries TRBV27 and TRBJ1-1; 7 bases are shared with TRBD1. J was trimmed by 3 bases and V by 5 bases; bases with no gene match: 15. Looked up from germline, CDR1 is MNHEY and CDR2 is SMNVEV (reference sequence). This CDR3 has 17 amino acids.

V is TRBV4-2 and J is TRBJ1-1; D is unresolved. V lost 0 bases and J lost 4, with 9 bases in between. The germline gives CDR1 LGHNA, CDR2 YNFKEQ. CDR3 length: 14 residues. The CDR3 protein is CASSQDEGFTEAFF. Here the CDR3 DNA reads TGTGCCAGCAGCCAAGATGAGGGATTCACTGAAGCTTTCTTT.

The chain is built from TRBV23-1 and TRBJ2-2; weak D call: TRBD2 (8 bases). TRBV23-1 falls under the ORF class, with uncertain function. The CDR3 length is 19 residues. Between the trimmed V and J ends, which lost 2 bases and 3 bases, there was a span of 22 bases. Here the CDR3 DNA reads TGCGCCAGCAGTCAACTAAGCCCGACAGGGCGGGAGGACACCGGGGAGCTGTTTTTT. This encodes CASSQLSPTGREDTGELFF.

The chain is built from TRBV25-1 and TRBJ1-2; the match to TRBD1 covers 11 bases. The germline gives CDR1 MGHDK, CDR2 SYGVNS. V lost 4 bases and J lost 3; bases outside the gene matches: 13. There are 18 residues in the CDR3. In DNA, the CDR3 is TGTGCCAGCAGTGCACTCCGGGACAGGGGGGATTGGCACTATGGCTACACCTTC. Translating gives CASSALRDRGDWHYGYTF.

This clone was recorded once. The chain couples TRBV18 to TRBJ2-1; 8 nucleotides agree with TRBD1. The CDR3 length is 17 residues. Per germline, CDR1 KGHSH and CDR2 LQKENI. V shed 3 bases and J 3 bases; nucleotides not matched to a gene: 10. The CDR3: CASSPQDSGQDYNEQFF. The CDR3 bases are TGTGCCAGCTCACCCCAGGATTCGGGACAGGACTACAATGAGCAGTTCTTC.

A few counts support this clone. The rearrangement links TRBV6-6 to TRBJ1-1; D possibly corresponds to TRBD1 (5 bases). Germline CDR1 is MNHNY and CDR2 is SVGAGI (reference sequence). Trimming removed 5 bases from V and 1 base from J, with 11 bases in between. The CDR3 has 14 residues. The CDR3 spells CASSTPGQNTEAFF. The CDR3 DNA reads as TGTGCCAGCAGTACCCCAGGACAGAACACTGAAGCTTTCTTT.